A single sample gave rise to the 13 T cell receptor beta chains below, sequenced in a study of shared clonotypes between healthy human individuals. TCRdb's table, derived via immunoSEQ multiplex PCR, lists solely in-frame clones and lacks some. This sample has roughly 2 million clones; roughly 96% occur once, and the top ten carry 0.1% to 0.15%. Sequencing was performed on naive CD4+ T cells sorted from blood. The sample's subset: CD45RA+ positively selected. The receptors here all came from a man younger than 35 in good health.

The rearrangement links TRBV19 to TRBJ1-5; D gene uncertain. This CDR3 comprises 15 residues. CDR1 is LNHDA, CDR2 SQIVND, per germline (reference sequence). Deletions cut 3 bases from V and 2 bases from J, with 11 bases between. CDR3 bases: TGTGCCAGTAGTATCGGAATCTCTGGCAATCAGCCCCAGCATTTT. It yields the protein CASSIGISGNQPQHF.

For this clone: Other DNA sequences in this specimen translate into the identical CDR3. The chain couples TRBV7-3 to TRBJ2-1, with D tentatively TRBD1 (5 bases). Looked up from germline, CDR1 is SGHTA and CDR2 is FQGTGA. This CDR3 contains 13 residues. V lost 5 bases and J 4 bases, leaving 9 bases between the germline ends. The CDR3 DNA is TGTGCCAGCAGCCCAACAGGTTACAATGAGCAGTTCTTC. It encodes CASSPTGYNEQFF.

The chain couples TRBV5-1 to TRBJ2-2; 8 bases are shared with TRBD1. Losses at the gene ends were 0 bases for V and 3 bases for J; bases not matched to a gene: 13. CDR3 size: 19 residues. Germline CDR1 SGHRS, CDR2 YFSETQ. Written as DNA, the CDR3 is TGCGCCAGCAGCTTGGTGTCTATAGTTGGGACAGGCGACACCGGGGAGCTGTTTTTT. It is translated as CASSLVSIVGTGDTGELFF.

This sequence joins TRBV10-3 and TRBJ1-2; D remains unclear. V was pared by 6 bases and J by 8 bases, with 16 bases between. CDR1 and CDR2 from the germline V gene are ENHRY and SYGVKD. CDR3 length: 13 residues. CDR3 sequence reads: CAISDGPSLGYTF. The CDR3 DNA reads TGTGCCATCAGCGACGGGCCCTCTCTCGGCTACACCTTC.

This rearrangement joins TRBV6-1 to TRBJ2-3; D is perhaps TRBD2 (5 bases). V was cut by 10 bases and J by 2 bases, with 16 bases left in between. The germline gives CDR1 MNHNS, CDR2 SASEGT. The CDR3 is 14 amino acids. For the CDR3, the DNA is TGTGCCACCTCACCCATCCGGGACACAGATACGCAGTATTTT. Protein: CATSPIRDTDTQYF.

The V and J genes are TRBV12-5 and TRBJ2-1, with 14 nucleotides matching TRBD2. CDR3 length: 17 residues. In germline, CDR1 is LGHNT, CDR2 FRNRAP. V trimming: 4 bases; J trimming: 6 bases; junction bases outside the gene matches: 8. The CDR3 loop reads CASGSAWTSGRSNEQFF. As DNA, the CDR3 is TGTGCTAGTGGTTCCGCTTGGACTAGCGGGAGGTCCAATGAGCAGTTCTTC.

CDR3 residues: CASSTYRDTQYF. In DNA, the CDR3 is TGTGCCAGTAGTACGTACAGGGATACGCAGTATTTT. V gene TRBV19 combines with J gene TRBJ2-3; TRBD1 is a possible D gene (5 bases). CDR1 and CDR2 from the germline V gene are LNHDA and SQIVND (reference sequence). This CDR3 is built from 12 residues. Trimming left V 4 bases short and J 6 bases short, with 8 bases between.

The chain carries TRBV6-5 and TRBJ1-5, with a possible D match to TRBD1 (5 bases). The V end lost 8 bases, the J end lost 0 bases, and 14 bases lay between the germline ends. The CDR3 is made up of 15 amino acids. The V gene's germline CDR1 is MNHEY and CDR2 SVGAGI. DNA for the CDR3: TGTGCCAGCCGGGGCCAGCCGTATAGCAATCAGCCCCAGCATTTT. Translation: CASRGQPYSNQPQHF.

The V call is TRBV28, the J call TRBJ1-1; D uncertain. The CDR3 is 13 amino acids. The germline gives CDR1 MDHEN, CDR2 SYDVKM. The V end was cut by 8 bases, the J end by 3 bases, with 13 bases between. The CDR3 nucleotides read TGTGCCAGCGTCGCGTTTCTTGACACTGAAGCTTTCTTT. Encoded protein: CASVAFLDTEAFF.

Notes on this clone: Possible read error: a much larger clone is one base away. The gene calls are TRBV2 and TRBJ2-7, with a possible D match to TRBD1 (7 bases). Looked up from germline, CDR1 is SNHLY and CDR2 is FYNNEI. CDR3 length: 14 amino acids. The CDR3 protein is CASRGDTNSYGQYF. The CDR3 DNA reads as TGTGCCTCCAGGGGGGACACCAACTCCTACGGGCAGTACTTC.

The rearrangement joins TRBV6-6 to TRBJ2-7; the D gene is possibly TRBD1 (6 bases). The V gene lost 6 bases and the J gene lost 2 bases, with 14 bases spanning the gap. CDR1 MNHNY and CDR2 SVGAGI come from the germline V gene (reference sequence). The CDR3 extends over 14 amino acids. The CDR3 protein is CASRATGQPYEQYF. The DNA of the CDR3 is TGTGCCAGCAGAGCAACAGGACAGCCCTACGAGCAGTACTTC.

The J gene is TRBJ1-4, the V gene TRBV2; 8 nucleotides agree with TRBD1. Germline V gene sequence: CDR1 SNHLY, CDR2 FYNNEI. Losses at the gene ends were 6 bases for V and 6 bases for J; bases not matched to a gene: 3. The CDR3 is 13 amino acids. The CDR3 sequence is CASSDRGYEKLFF. DNA for the CDR3: TGTGCCAGCAGCGACAGGGGCTATGAAAAACTGTTTTTT. Variable domain in full (rest from reference TRBV2 and TRBJ1-4): EPEVTQTPSHQVTQMGQEVILRCVPISNHLYFYWYRQILGQKVEFLVSFYNNEISEKSEIFDDQFSVERPDGSNFTLKIRSTKLEDSAMYFCASSDRGYEKLFFGSGTQLSVL.

This clone was observed a single time. The chain couples TRBV2 to TRBJ1-5, with D possibly TRBD1 on 5 matching bases. Germline loops: CDR1 SNHLY, CDR2 FYNNEI. The CDR3 is made up of 13 amino acids. V lost 8 bases to trimming and J lost 4 bases, with 12 bases between them. The CDR3 loop reads CASGGRENQPQHF. The DNA of the CDR3 is TGTGCCAGCGGAGGCAGGGAGAATCAGCCCCAGCATTTT.